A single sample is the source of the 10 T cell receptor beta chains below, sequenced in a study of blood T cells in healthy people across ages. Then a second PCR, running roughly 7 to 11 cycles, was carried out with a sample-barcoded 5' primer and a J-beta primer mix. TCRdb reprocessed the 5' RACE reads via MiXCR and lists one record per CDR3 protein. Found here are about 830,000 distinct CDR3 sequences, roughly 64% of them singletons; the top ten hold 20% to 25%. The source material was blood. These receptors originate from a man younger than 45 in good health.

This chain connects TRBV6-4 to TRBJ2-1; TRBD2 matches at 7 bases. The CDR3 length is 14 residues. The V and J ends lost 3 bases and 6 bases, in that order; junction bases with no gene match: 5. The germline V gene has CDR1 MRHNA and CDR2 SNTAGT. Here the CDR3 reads CASSETGTTNEQFF. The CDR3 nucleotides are TGTGCCAGCAGTGAAACCGGGACTACCAATGAGCAGTTCTTC.

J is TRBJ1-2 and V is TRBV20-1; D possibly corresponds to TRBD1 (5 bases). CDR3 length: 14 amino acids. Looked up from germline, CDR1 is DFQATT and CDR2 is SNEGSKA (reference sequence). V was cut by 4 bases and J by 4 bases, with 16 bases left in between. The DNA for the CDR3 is TGCAGTGCTACCCAGGGAGCTGATTCCTATGGCTACACCTTC. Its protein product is CSATQGADSYGYTF.

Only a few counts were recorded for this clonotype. The CDR3 DNA reads TGCGCCAGCAGTGAACAGGGAAATGTCGAGCAGTACTTC. It translates to CASSEQGNVEQYF. The chain is built from TRBV5-1 and TRBJ2-5; D possibly corresponds to TRBD1 (6 bases). Matching the DNA end better, TRBJ2-7 makes the J call doubtful. The CDR3 is 13 residues long. Germline CDR1 and CDR2: SGHRS and YFSETQ.

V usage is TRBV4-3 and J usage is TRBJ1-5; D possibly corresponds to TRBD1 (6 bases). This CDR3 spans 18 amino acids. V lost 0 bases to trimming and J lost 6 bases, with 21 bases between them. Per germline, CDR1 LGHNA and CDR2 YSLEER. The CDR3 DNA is TGCGCCAGCAGCCAAGAACCAACCGAGGGGGTCGGAGGTCAGCCCCAGCATTTT. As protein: CASSQEPTEGVGGQPQHF.

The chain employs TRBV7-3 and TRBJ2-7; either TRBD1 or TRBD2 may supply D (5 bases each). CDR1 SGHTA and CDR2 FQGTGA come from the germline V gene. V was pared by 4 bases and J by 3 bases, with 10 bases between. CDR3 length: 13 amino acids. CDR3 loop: CASSSGPNYEQYF. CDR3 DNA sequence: TGTGCCAGCAGCTCGGGACCTAACTACGAGCAGTACTTC.

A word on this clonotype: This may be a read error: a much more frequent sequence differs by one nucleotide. This CDR3 reads CSVEAVPQETQYF. For the CDR3, the DNA is TGCAGCGTTGAAGCGGTCCCGCAAGAGACCCAGTACTTC. V usage is TRBV29-1 and J usage is TRBJ2-5; no clear D. Germline CDR1 is SQVTM and CDR2 is ANQGSEA. The germline V and J ends were trimmed by 1 base and 2 bases, with 8 bases remaining between them. The CDR3 sequence is 13 residues long.

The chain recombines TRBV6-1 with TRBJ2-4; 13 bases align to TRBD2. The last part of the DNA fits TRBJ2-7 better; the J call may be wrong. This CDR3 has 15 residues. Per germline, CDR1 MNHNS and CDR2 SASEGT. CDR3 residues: CASIKGTSGNYEQYF. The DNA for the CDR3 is TGTGCCAGCATCAAAGGGACTAGCGGGAACTACGAGCAGTACTTC.

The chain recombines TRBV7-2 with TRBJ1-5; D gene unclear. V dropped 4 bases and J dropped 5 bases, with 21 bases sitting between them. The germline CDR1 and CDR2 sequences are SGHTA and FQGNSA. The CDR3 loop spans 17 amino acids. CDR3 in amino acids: CASSSDAGKTIDQPQHF. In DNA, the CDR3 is TGTGCCAGCAGCTCCGACGCCGGGAAAACGATAGATCAGCCCCAGCATTTT.

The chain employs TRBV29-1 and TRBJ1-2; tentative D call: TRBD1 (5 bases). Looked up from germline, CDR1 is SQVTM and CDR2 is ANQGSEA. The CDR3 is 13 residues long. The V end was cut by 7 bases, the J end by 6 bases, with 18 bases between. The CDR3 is CSASTGGGNGYTF. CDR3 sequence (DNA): TGCAGCGCCTCCACCGGGGGAGGGAATGGCTACACCTTC.

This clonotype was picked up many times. CDR3 in DNA: TGTGCCAGCGGAGGAGTAGGCGAGAATGAGCAGTTCTTC. It specifies CASGGVGENEQFF. The V gene is TRBV2, the J gene TRBJ2-1; maybe TRBD2 (5 bases). Germline CDR1 SNHLY, CDR2 FYNNEI. The CDR3 is made up of 13 amino acids. Trimming removed 8 bases from V and 7 bases from J, with 15 bases in between.